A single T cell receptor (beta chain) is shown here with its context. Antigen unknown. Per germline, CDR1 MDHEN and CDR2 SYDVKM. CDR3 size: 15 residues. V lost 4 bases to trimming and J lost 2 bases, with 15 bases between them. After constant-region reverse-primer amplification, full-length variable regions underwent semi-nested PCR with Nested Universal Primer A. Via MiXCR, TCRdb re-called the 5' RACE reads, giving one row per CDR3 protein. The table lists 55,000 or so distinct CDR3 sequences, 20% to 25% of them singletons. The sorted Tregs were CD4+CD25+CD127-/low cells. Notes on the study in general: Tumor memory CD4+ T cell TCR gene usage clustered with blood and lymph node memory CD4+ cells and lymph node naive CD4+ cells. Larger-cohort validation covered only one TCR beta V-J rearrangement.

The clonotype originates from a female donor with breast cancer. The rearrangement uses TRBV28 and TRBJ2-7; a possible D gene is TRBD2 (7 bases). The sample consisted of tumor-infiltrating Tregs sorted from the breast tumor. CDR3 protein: CASSWGRAGTYEQYF. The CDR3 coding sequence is TGTGCCAGCAGTTGGGGGCGAGCGGGAACCTACGAGCAGTACTTC.